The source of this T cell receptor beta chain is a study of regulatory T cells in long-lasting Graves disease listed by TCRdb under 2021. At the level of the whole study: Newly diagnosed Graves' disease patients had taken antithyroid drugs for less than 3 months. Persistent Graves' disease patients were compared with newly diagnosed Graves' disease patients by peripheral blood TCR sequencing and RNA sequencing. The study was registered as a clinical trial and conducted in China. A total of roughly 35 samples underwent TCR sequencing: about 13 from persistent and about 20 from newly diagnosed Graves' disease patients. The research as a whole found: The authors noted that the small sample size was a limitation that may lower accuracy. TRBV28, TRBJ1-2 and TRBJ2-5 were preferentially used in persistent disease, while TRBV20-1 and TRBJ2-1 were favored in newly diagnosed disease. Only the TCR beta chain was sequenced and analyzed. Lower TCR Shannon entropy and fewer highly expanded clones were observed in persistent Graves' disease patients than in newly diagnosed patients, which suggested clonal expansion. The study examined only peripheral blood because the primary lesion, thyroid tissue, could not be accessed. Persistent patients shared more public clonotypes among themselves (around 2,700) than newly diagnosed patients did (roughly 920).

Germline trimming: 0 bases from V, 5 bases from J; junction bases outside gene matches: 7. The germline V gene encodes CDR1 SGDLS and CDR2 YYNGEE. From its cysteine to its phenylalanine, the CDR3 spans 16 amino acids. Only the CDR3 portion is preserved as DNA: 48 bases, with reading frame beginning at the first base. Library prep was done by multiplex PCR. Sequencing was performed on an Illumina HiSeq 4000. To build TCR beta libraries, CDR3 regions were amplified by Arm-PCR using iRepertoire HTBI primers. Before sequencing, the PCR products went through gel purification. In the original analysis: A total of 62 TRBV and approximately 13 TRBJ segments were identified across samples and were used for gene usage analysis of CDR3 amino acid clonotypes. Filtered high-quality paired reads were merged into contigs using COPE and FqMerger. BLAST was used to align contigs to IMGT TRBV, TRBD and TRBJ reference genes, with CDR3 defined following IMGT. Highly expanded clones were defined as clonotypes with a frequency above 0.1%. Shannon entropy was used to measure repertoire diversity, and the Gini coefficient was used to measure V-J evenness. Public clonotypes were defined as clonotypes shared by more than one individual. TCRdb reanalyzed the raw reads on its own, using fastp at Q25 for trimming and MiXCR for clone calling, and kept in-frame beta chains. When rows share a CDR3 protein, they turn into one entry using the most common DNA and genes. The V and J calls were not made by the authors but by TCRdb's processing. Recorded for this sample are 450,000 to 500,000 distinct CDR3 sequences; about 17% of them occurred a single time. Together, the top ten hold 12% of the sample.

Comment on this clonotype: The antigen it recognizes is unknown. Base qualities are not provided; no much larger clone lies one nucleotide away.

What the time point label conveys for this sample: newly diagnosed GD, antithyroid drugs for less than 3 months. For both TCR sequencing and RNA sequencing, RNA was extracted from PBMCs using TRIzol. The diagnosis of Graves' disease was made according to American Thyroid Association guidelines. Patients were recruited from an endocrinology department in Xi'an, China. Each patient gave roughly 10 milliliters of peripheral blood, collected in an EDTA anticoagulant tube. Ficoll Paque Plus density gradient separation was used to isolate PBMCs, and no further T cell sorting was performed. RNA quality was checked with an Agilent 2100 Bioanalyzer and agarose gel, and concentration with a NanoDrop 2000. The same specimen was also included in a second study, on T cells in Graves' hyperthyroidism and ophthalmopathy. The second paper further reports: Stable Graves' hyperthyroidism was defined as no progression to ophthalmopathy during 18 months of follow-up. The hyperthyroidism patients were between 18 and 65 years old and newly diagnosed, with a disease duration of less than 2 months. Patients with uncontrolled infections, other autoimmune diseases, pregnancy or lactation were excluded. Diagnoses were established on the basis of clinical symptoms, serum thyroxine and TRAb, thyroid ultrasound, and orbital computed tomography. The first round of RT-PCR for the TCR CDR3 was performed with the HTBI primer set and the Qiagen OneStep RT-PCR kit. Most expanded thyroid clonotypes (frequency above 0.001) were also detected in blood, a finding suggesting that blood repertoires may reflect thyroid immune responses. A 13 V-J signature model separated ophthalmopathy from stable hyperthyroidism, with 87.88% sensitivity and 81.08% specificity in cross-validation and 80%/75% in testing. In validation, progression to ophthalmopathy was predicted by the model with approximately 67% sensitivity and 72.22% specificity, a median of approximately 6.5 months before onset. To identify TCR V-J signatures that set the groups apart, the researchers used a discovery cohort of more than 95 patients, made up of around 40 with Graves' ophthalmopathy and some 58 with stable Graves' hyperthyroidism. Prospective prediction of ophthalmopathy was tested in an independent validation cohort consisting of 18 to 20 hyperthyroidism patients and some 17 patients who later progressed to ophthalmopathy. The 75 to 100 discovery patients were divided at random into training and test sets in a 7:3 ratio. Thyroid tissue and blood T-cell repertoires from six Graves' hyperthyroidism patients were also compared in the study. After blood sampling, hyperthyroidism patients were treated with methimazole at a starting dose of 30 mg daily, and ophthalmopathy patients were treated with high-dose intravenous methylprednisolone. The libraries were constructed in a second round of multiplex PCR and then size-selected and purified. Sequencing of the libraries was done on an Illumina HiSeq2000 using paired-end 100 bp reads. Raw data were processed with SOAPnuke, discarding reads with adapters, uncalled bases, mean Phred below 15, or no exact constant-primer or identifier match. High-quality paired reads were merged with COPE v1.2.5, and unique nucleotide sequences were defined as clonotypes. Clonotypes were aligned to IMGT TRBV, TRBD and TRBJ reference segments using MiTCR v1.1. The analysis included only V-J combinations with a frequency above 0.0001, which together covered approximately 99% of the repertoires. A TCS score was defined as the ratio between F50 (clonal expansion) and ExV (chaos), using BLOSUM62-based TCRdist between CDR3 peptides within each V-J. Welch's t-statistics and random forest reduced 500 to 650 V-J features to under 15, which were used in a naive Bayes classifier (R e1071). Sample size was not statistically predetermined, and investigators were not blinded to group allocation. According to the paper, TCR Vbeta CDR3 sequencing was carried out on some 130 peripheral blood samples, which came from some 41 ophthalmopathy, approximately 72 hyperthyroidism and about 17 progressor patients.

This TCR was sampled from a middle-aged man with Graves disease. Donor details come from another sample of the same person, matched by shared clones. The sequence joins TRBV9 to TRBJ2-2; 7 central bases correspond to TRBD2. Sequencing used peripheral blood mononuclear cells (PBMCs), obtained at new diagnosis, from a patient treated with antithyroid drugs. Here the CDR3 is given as CASSVVGGSRTGELFF. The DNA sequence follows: TGTGCCAGCAGCGTAGTAGGCGGGAGTCGAACCGGGGAGCTGTTTTTT.